The 15 T cell receptor beta chains below all came from one sample that was sequenced in a study of Ad26.COV2.S vaccination and SARS-CoV-2 variants. Treatment specified: over 15 received Ad26.COV2.S at low or high dose, single or two shots; about five received placebo; per-sample allocation not given. The samples date from day 63 after the first vaccine or placebo injection. The table came from immunoSEQ multiplex PCR; TCRdb's copy has only in-frame clones and leaves some out. The sample carries 300,000 to 350,000 clones, approximately 86% recorded once. The material was peripheral blood, obtained in a trial of Ad26.COV2.S vaccine versus placebo. The receptor source for this set is a person between 18 and 59 years old who received the Ad26.COV2.S COVID-19 vaccine or a placebo.

The chain has TRBV28 and TRBJ2-5; 10 bases map to TRBD1. Looked up from germline, CDR1 is MDHEN and CDR2 is SYDVKM. The trim removed 3 bases at V and 2 bases at J, leaving 15 bases unmatched. The CDR3 has 19 amino acids. CDR3 region: CASSFGTGDAPEPQETQYF. The CDR3 coding sequence is TGTGCCAGCAGTTTCGGGACAGGGGATGCCCCAGAACCTCAAGAGACCCAGTACTTC.

In this sample, this clone turned up once. The chain links TRBV28 to TRBJ1-6, with D possibly matching TRBD1 (5 bases). The CDR3 contains 17 residues. V was clipped by 6 bases and J by 0 bases, with 15 bases between them. Per the germline V gene, CDR1 is MDHEN and CDR2 is SYDVKM. The CDR3 spells CASSPDSKSSYNSPLHF. The CDR3 DNA reads TGTGCCAGCAGCCCCGACAGTAAAAGCTCCTATAATTCACCCCTCCACTTT.

V and J are TRBV29-1 and TRBJ2-1; possible D gene TRBD1, 5 bases. Per germline, CDR1 SQVTM and CDR2 ANQGSEA. V was cut by 4 bases and J by 2 bases, with 9 bases left in between. CDR3 size: 13 residues. CDR3 amino acids: CSVGRTTYNEQFF. In DNA, the CDR3 is TGCAGCGTTGGGCGGACAACCTACAATGAGCAGTTCTTC.

This clone came up a few times. The chain uses TRBV3-1 (or the pseudogene TRBV3-2) and TRBJ2-7, with D maybe TRBD2 (6 bases). V lost 5 bases and J 7 bases, leaving 30 bases between the germline ends. This CDR3 has 18 residues. Per germline, CDR1 LGHDT and CDR2 YNNKEL (reference sequence). The CDR3 sequence: CASSSRRGTSRPLGEQYF. CDR3 DNA: TGTGCCAGCAGCTCACGTCGGGGGACTTCACGACCTCTGGGGGAGCAGTACTTC.

This clone was recorded a few times. V and J are TRBV7-9 and TRBJ2-7; D is perhaps TRBD1 (5 bases). Trimming removed 5 bases from V and 6 bases from J, with 11 bases in between. CDR3 size: 12 residues. Germline-derived CDR1 and CDR2 are SEHNR and FQNEAQ (reference sequence). CDR3: CASSLHQGEQYF. Written as DNA, the CDR3 is TGTGCCAGCAGCCTCCACCAGGGCGAGCAGTACTTC.

V and J are TRBV12-3 or TRBV12-4 and TRBJ2-1; the match to TRBD2 covers 7 bases. This CDR3 is 12 amino acids long. The V segment lost 10 bases and the J segment 1 base; nucleotides outside the gene matches: 1. Here the CDR3 reads CATGRSYNEQFF. The CDR3, as DNA: TGTGCCACCGGGAGGTCCTACAATGAGCAGTTCTTC.

V usage is TRBV15 and J usage is TRBJ2-5; D is uncertain. The germline V gene encodes CDR1 LNHNV and CDR2 YYDKDF (reference sequence). V gave up 3 bases and J gave up 8 bases, with 13 bases separating them. The CDR3 is made up of 13 amino acids. The CDR3, as DNA: TGTGCCACCAGCAGCAACATAGGATCTACCCAGTACTTC. Amino acid sequence: CATSSNIGSTQYF.

This chain uses TRBV9 with TRBJ1-6; 8 nucleotides line up with TRBD1. With V trimmed by 4 bases and J by 9 bases, 9 bases remained unmatched. This CDR3 has 15 amino acids. Per the germline V gene, CDR1 is SGDLS and CDR2 is YYNGEE. CDR3 sequence: CASSPQGDLFSPLHF. The CDR3, as DNA: TGTGCCAGCAGCCCACAGGGGGACCTCTTTTCACCCCTCCACTTT. The whole variable domain, remainder taken from reference TRBV9 and TRBJ1-6, is DSGVTQTPKHLITATGQRVTLRCSPRSGDLSVYWYQQSLDQGLQFLIQYYNGEERAKGNILERFSAQQFPDLHSELNLSSLELGDSALYFCASSPQGDLFSPLHFGNGTRLTVT.

This rearrangement joins TRBV14 to TRBJ2-1; maybe TRBD1 (6 bases). CDR3 size: 13 residues. Looked up from germline, CDR1 is SGHDN and CDR2 is FVKESK. The V end was cut by 5 bases, the J end by 7 bases, with 12 bases between. CDR3 sequence: CASSDRLRNEQFF. The DNA for the CDR3 is TGTGCCAGCAGCGACAGGTTAAGGAATGAGCAGTTCTTC.

The chain employs TRBV18 and TRBJ2-1, with 8 nucleotides matching TRBD1. CDR1 KGHSH and CDR2 LQKENI come from the germline V gene. The CDR3 runs 16 residues. V was clipped by 5 bases and J by 0 bases; unmatched bases: 6. DNA for the CDR3: TGTGCCAGCTCAGGACCTACAGGGGGCTCCTACAATGAGCAGTTCTTC. Translation gives CASSGPTGGSYNEQFF.

This chain links TRBV2 with TRBJ1-4; a possible D gene is TRBD1 (5 bases). This CDR3 spans 15 amino acids. The V gene lost 2 bases and the J gene lost 2 bases, with 9 bases spanning the gap. Germline lookup yields CDR1 SNHLY and CDR2 FYNNEI. The chain's CDR3 is CASSEIQVTNEKLFF. In nucleotides, the CDR3 is TGTGCCAGCAGTGAAATACAGGTCACTAATGAAAAACTGTTTTTT.

V and J are TRBV7-9 and TRBJ1-1; D is undetermined. Trimming stripped 1 base from V and 4 bases from J, with 10 bases between. CDR3 length equals 14 residues. CDR1 is SEHNR and CDR2 is FQNEAQ in the germline V gene (reference sequence). The CDR3 nucleotides are TGTGCCAGCAGCTTAGGCCGGGAGACCACTGAAGCTTTCTTT. It specifies CASSLGRETTEAFF.

The chain recombines TRBV18 with TRBJ1-4; TRBD1 matches 7 bases. The trim removed 2 bases at V and 8 bases at J, leaving 5 bases unmatched. The CDR3 loop spans 14 amino acids. From germline, CDR1 is KGHSH and CDR2 LQKENI. The CDR3, as DNA: TGTGCCAGCTCACCAGGGACAGTGAGGGAAAAACTGTTTTTT. It yields the protein CASSPGTVREKLFF.

This chain uses TRBV21-1 with TRBJ1-1; no check of the table's D call, TRBD1, against the DNA was made. TRBV21-1 is a pseudogene. The CDR3 loop spans 20 amino acids. The CDR3 reads CASSNDPQKNPQGRNTEAFF. In nucleotides, the CDR3 is TGTGCCAGCAGCAATGACCCCCAAAAAAACCCACAGGGGAGGAACACTGAAGCTTTCTTT.

This clone occurred many times. V and J are TRBV2 and TRBJ1-3, with unresolved D. The CDR3 has 12 amino acids. Germline V gene data show CDR1 as SNHLY and CDR2 as FYNNEI. V lost 6 bases, J lost 3 bases, and 6 bases lay in between. Written as DNA, the CDR3 is TGTGCCAGCAGCGAACTTGGAAACACCATATATTTT. Its protein product is CASSELGNTIYF.